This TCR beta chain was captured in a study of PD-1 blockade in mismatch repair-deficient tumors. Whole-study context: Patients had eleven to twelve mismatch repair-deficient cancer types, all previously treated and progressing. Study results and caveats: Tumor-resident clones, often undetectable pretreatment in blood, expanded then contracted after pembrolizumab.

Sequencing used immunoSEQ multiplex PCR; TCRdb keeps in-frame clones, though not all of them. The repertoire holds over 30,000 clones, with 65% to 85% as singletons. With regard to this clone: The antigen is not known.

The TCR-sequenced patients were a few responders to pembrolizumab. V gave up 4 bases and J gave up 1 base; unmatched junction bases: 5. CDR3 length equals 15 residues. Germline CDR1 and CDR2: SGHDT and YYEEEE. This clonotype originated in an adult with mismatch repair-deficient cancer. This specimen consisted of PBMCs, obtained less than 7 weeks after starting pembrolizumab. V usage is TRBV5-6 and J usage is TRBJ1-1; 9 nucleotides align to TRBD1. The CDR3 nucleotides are TGTGCCAGCAGCCCGGCGGGACAGGGGAACACTGAAGCTTTCTTT. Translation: CASSPAGQGNTEAFF.